This T cell receptor (beta chain) was obtained from a study of shared clonotypes between healthy human individuals. Whole-study context: Donors were a couple of women and a few men aged 18 to 49. CD4 naive cells filled three plates per donor, CD4 memory three, CD8 naive two and CD8 memory one. Findings and limits, study-wide: About 5% was the fraction of naive CD4 clonotypes found shared across several donors. Clonotypes shared by all four donors outscored non-shared clonotypes in generation probability.

Comment on this clone: Antigen specificity is unknown.

CD45RO negativity and positive selection for CCR7 defined naive CD8 cells, a population that excluded terminally differentiated effector memory CD45RA+ cells. This CDR3 has 17 residues. V shed 5 bases, J shed 3 bases, and the junction held 13 bases outside the gene matches. The germline V gene encodes CDR1 MGHRA and CDR2 YSYEKL. Assay: immunoSEQ multiplex PCR; the TCRdb copy retains only in-frame clones and omits some. Here the sample spans about 2.2 million clones, about 92% being singletons. Material for sequencing was naive CD8+ T cells from PBMCs. The genes are TRBV4-1 and TRBJ2-1; the match to TRBD2 covers 7 bases. This clonotype was obtained from a man aged 18 to 29 in good health. Some clones in this sample may be carry-over from other donors' samples. Here the CDR3 DNA reads TGCGCCAGCAGCTTTAGTGGAGGCGGGAGCAGCTACAATGAGCAGTTCTTC. It specifies CASSFSGGGSSYNEQFF.